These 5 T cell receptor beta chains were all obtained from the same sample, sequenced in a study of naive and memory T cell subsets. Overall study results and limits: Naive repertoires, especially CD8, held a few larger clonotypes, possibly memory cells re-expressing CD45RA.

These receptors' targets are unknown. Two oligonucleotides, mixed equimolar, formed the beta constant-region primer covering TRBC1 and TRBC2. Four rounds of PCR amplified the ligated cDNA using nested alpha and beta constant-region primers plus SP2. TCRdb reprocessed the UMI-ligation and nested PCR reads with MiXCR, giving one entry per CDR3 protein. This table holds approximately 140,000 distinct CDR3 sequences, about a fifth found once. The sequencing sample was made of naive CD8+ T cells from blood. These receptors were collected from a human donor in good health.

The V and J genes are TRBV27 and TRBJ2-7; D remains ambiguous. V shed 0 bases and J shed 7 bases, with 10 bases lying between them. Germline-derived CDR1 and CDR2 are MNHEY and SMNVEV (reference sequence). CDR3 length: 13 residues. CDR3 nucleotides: TGTGCCAGCAGTTTATCCCTTCGGCGGGAGCAGTACTTC. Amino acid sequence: CASSLSLRREQYF.

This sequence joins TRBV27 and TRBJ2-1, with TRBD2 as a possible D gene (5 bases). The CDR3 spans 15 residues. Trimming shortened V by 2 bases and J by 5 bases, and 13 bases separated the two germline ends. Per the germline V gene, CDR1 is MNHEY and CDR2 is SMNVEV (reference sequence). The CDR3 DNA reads TGTGCCAGCAGTTTAACCACAACTAGAAACAATGAGCAGTTCTTC. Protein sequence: CASSLTTTRNNEQFF.

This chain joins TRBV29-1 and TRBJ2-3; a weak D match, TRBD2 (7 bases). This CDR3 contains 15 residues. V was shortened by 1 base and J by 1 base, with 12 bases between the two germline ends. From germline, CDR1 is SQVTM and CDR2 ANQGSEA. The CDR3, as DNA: TGCAGCGTTGAAGCGGGGGGCTGGGGCACAGATACGCAGTATTTT. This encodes CSVEAGGWGTDTQYF.

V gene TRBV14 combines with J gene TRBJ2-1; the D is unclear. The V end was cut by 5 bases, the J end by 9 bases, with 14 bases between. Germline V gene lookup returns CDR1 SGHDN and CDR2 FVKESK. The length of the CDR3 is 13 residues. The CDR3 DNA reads TGTGCCAGCAGCGGAGCCGTATTGGGTGAGCAGTTCTTC. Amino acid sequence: CASSGAVLGEQFF. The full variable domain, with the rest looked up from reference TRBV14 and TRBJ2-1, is EAGVTQFPSHSVIEKGQTVTLRCDPISGHDNLYWYRRVMGKEIKFLLHFVKESKQDESGMPNNRFLAERTGGTYSTLKVQPAELEDSGVYFCASSGAVLGEQFFGPGTRLTVL.

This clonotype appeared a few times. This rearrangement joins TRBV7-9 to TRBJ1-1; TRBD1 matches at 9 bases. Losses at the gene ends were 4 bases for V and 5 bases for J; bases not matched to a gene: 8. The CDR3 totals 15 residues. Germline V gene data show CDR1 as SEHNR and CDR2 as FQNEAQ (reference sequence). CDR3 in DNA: TGTGCCAGCAGCTCCTGGACAGGGGCGAGGACTGAAGCTTTCTTT. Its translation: CASSSWTGARTEAFF.